The rows below give T cell receptor beta chains drawn from one sample of a study of blood T cell repertoires in COVID-19. Data came from immunoSEQ multiplex PCR; TCRdb stores just in-frame clones and leaves some out. In the table there are roughly 150,000 clones, almost 85% of which are singletons. The material sequenced was peripheral blood. These receptors originate from a woman aged 80 or older with COVID-19, enrolled during active disease. Both conserved end residues are part of each CDR3. The D gene is left open where the match is weak. The size of a clone is reported for some rows only, either as once, few or many, or as a class for expanded clones.

CASSQDWTSQETQYF | TGTGCCAGCAGCCAGGACTGGACTAGTCAAGAGACCCAGTACTTC | TRBJ2-5 | TRBV3-1/TRBV3-2 | TRBD2 | -
CASSPFGRGSSNQPQHF | TGTGCCAGCTCACCCTTTGGCAGGGGTTCTAGCAATCAGCCCCAGCATTTT | TRBJ1-5 | TRBV18 | - | few
CASSLAGLTKLFF | TGTGCCAGCAGCTTAGCGGGGCTTACTAAACTGTTTTTT | TRBJ1-4 | TRBV7-2 | - | -
CGARTGGNGYTF | TGCGGGGCCAGAACAGGGGGCAACGGCTACACCTTC | TRBJ1-2 | TRBV28 | TRBD1 | -
CASSPRPNYGYTF | TGTGCCAGCAGTCCCAGGCCTAACTATGGCTACACCTTC | TRBJ1-2 | TRBV28 | - | -
CASIDSGWKTYEQYF | TGTGCCAGCATCGATAGCGGGTGGAAGACCTACGAGCAGTACTTC | TRBJ2-7 | TRBV28 | TRBD2 | -
CASSLRTSGTGGFYEQYF | TGTGCCAGCAGCTTACGAACATCCGGGACAGGGGGCTTCTACGAGCAGTACTTC | TRBJ2-7 | TRBV7-2 | TRBD1 | -
CASSEGTGGIPQHF | TGTGCCAGCAGTGAGGGGACAGGGGGCATCCCCCAGCATTTT | TRBJ1-5 | TRBV6-1 | TRBD1 | -
CASTSSANTGELFF | TGTGCCAGCACCTCTAGCGCGAACACCGGGGAGCTGTTTTTT | TRBJ2-2 | TRBV9 | - | -
CASSYPTLAANTGELFF | TGTGCCAGCAGTTACCCGACCCTAGCAGCGAACACCGGGGAGCTGTTTTTT | TRBJ2-2 | TRBV6-2/TRBV6-3 | - | -
CASGSMSNQPQHF | TGTGCCAGCGGGAGTATGAGCAATCAGCCCCAGCATTTT | TRBJ1-5 | TRBV2 | - | few
CASSDKRRSSYNSPLHF | TGTGCCAGCAGTGACAAGAGAAGAAGCTCCTATAATTCACCCCTCCACTTT | TRBJ1-6 | TRBV6-1 | - | -
CASSPRTNTGELFF | TGTGCCAGCAGCCCGCGGACGAACACCGGGGAGCTGTTTTTT | TRBJ2-2 | TRBV9 | - | -
CASSDNQGDRSWEQYF | TGTGCCAGCAGCGACAATCAGGGGGATCGTTCGTGGGAGCAGTACTTC | TRBJ2-7 | TRBV6-6 | TRBD1 | -
CATSSGLWEGNGYTF | TGTGCCACCAGCAGCGGACTTTGGGAAGGCAATGGCTACACCTTC | TRBJ1-2 | TRBV15 | - | -
CASSLGLAGRLSTDTQYF | TGTGCCAGCAGCTTAGGACTAGCGGGGCGGTTAAGCACAGATACGCAGTATTTT | TRBJ2-3 | TRBV11-2 | TRBD2 | -
CASSLKTDAYEQYF | TGTGCCAGCTCATTGAAGACAGATGCCTACGAGCAGTACTTC | TRBJ2-7 | TRBV18 | - | -
CASTWEGRSNQPQHF | TGTGCCAGCACATGGGAAGGGAGGAGCAATCAGCCCCAGCATTTT | TRBJ1-5 | TRBV6-5 | - | -
CASSQGGVGPGGNTIYF | TGTGCCAGCAGTCAGGGGGGGGTAGGACCAGGCGGAAACACCATATATTTT | TRBJ1-3 | TRBV6-6 | TRBD1 | few
CASSKSGQGNSPLHF | TGTGCCAGTAGTAAATCGGGACAGGGCAATTCACCCCTCCACTTT | TRBJ1-6 | TRBV19 | TRBD1 | -
CASSSQEKLNYGYTF | TGCGCCAGCAGCTCACAGGAGAAACTTAACTATGGCTACACCTTC | TRBJ1-2 | TRBV5-1 | - | -
CSARRETQYF | TGCAGTGCTAGGAGGGAGACCCAGTACTTC | TRBJ2-5 | TRBV20-1 | - | -
CASSRMRTSDEQYF | TGTGCCAGCAGCCGGATGCGGACTAGCGACGAGCAGTACTTC | TRBJ2-7 | TRBV3-1/TRBV3-2 | TRBD2 | once
CAISEGGVGGYTF | TGTGCCATCAGTGAAGGAGGGGTTGGTGGCTACACCTTC | TRBJ1-2 | TRBV10-3 | - | -
CASSFGRADTQYF | TGTGCCAGCAGTTTTGGGCGGGCGGATACGCAGTATTTT | TRBJ2-3 | TRBV6-2/TRBV6-3 | - | -
CASSFDRANSPLHF | TGTGCCAGCAGTTTCGACAGGGCTAATTCACCCCTCCACTTT | TRBJ1-6 | TRBV27 | TRBD1 | -
CASSPYRDRGNEQYF | TGTGCCAGCTCACCCTACCGGGACAGGGGGAATGAGCAGTACTTC | TRBJ2-7 | TRBV18 | TRBD1 | -
CASSFSRGETQYF | TGTGCTAGCAGCTTTTCGCGGGGGGAGACCCAGTACTTC | TRBJ2-5 | TRBV7-7 | TRBD2 | once
CASRADRGQGYGYTF | TGCGCCAGCAGGGCAGACAGGGGGCAGGGCTATGGCTACACCTTC | TRBJ1-2 | TRBV10-2 | TRBD1 | -
CASSPQPGQGPPSGANVLTF | TGTGCCAGCAGCCCCCAGCCGGGACAGGGCCCCCCCTCTGGGGCCAACGTCCTGACTTTC | TRBJ2-6 | TRBV28 | TRBD1 | -
CASSSGDEQYF | TGTGCCAGCTCATCGGGGGACGAGCAGTACTTC | TRBJ2-7 | TRBV18 | - | -
CASSKEEGANTQYF | TGTGCCAGCAGCAAAGAGGAGGGAGCTAACACGCAGTATTTT | TRBJ2-3 | TRBV21-1 | - | -
CASSQEGRALWDTGELFF | TGTGCCAGCAGCCAAGAAGGCAGGGCGTTGTGGGACACCGGGGAGCTGTTTTTT | TRBJ2-2 | TRBV3-1/TRBV3-2 | - | -
CASSSLGRAGVSYNEQFF | TGTGCCAGCAGCTCCCTCGGCCGAGCGGGAGTGTCCTACAATGAGCAGTTCTTC | TRBJ2-1 | TRBV7-3 | TRBD2 | -
CASRLHLPGYTQYF | TGTGCCAGCAGATTGCACCTCCCAGGCTATACGCAGTATTTT | TRBJ2-3 | TRBV11-2 | - | -
CASSMATGTVGETQYF | TGTGCCAGTAGTATGGCGACAGGGACGGTCGGAGAGACCCAGTACTTC | TRBJ2-5 | TRBV19 | TRBD1 | -
CASTPQGANRYGYTF | TGTGCCAGTACCCCACAGGGGGCAAATCGCTATGGCTACACCTTC | TRBJ1-2 | TRBV19 | TRBD1 | -
CSVEGLQLTGLETQYF | TGCAGCGTTGAAGGGCTCCAACTGACAGGGCTGGAGACCCAGTACTTC | TRBJ2-5 | TRBV29-1 | TRBD1 | -
CASSLSGSDEQFF | TGTGCCAGCTCACTGTCCGGTAGCGATGAGCAGTTCTTC | TRBJ2-1 | TRBV18 | - | -
CASSPLRDQPQHF | TGTGCCAGCTCACCATTGCGGGATCAGCCCCAGCATTTT | TRBJ1-5 | TRBV18 | - | -
CASSGGQWETQYF | TGTGCCAGCAGCGGGGGACAGTGGGAGACCCAGTACTTC | TRBJ2-5 | TRBV9 | TRBD1 | -